This T cell receptor (beta chain) derives from a study of somatic mutations in cytotoxic T cells in rheumatoid arthritis. Of note for this clone: The antigen remains unidentified.

The assay was immunoSEQ multiplex PCR, and TCRdb's table has in-frame clones only and misses some. Of roughly 30,000 clones listed, 75% to 90% are singletons. CD4+ cells and CD8+ cells were each obtained through positive magnetic bead selection, and their purity was assessed by flow cytometry. Notes on the study in general: Nobody knew which antigens the expanded CD8+ clones targeted. Relative to age-matched healthy controls, rheumatoid arthritis patients did not differ significantly in CD8+ T-cell clonality.

The sequenced sample was CD8+ T cells sorted from blood. The source of this sequence is an adult with rheumatoid arthritis.

The CDR3 DNA reads as TGTGCCAGCAGCTTAGAGACATCGCCGGGCTATGGCTACACCTTC. Residues: CASSLETSPGYGYTF. The J gene is TRBJ1-2, the V gene TRBV7-8, with D unclear. Trimming removed 1 base at V and 4 bases at J, with 13 bases between. The CDR3 runs 15 residues. Germline V gene data show CDR1 as SGHVS and CDR2 as FQNEAQ.